Listed below are T cell receptor beta chains from one sample, sequenced in a study of blood T cell repertoires in COVID-19. Using immunoSEQ multiplex PCR, the repertoire was profiled, and TCRdb retains in-frame clones only, with some absent. The table shows roughly 210,000 clones, with roughly nine tenths occurring only once. Sequencing was performed on peripheral blood. The receptors originated from a man between 65 and 85 years old with acute or convalescent COVID-19. Both conserved end residues are part of each CDR3. Fields, in order: clone size, V gene, J gene, D gene, CDR3 DNA, CDR3 protein. A D gene is named only where the DNA matches it firmly. The size of a clone is reported for some rows only, either as once, few or many, or as a class for expanded clones.

clone size: .
V gene: TRBV27
J gene: TRBJ1-6
D gene: TRBD1
CDR3 DNA: TGTGCCAGCAGGAGGCGGGACAGGGATTCACCCCTCCACTTT
CDR3 protein: CASRRRDRDSPLHF

clone size: .
V gene: TRBV7-2
J gene: TRBJ2-5
D gene: .
CDR3 DNA: TGTGCCAGCAGCTTAATACCGGGATCCTTTAAGACCCAGTACTTC
CDR3 protein: CASSLIPGSFKTQYF

clone size: .
V gene: TRBV12-5
J gene: TRBJ2-2
D gene: TRBD2
CDR3 DNA: TGTGCTAGTGGTTTGGTACGGGTTAGCGGGAGCGGCACCGGGGAGCTGTTTTTT
CDR3 protein: CASGLVRVSGSGTGELFF

clone size: .
V gene: TRBV7-9
J gene: TRBJ2-3
D gene: .
CDR3 DNA: TGTGCCAGCAGCTTCAGGGGAGATACGCAGTATTTT
CDR3 protein: CASSFRGDTQYF

clone size: few
V gene: TRBV3-1/TRBV3-2
J gene: TRBJ2-1
D gene: .
CDR3 DNA: TGTGCCAGCAGTAGGTGGGACACATACAATGAGCAGTTCTTC
CDR3 protein: CASSRWDTYNEQFF

clone size: .
V gene: TRBV5-6
J gene: TRBJ2-7
D gene: TRBD1
CDR3 DNA: TGTGCCAGCAGCCCCCGGACAGGCTACGAGCAGTACTTC
CDR3 protein: CASSPRTGYEQYF

clone size: .
V gene: TRBV29-1
J gene: TRBJ1-1
D gene: .
CDR3 DNA: TGCAGCGTTGAACATTTGAACACTGAAGCTTTCTTT
CDR3 protein: CSVEHLNTEAFF

clone size: .
V gene: TRBV18
J gene: TRBJ1-4
D gene: .
CDR3 DNA: TGTGCCAGCTCACGCGTTACTGCAACTAATGAAAAACTGTTTTTT
CDR3 protein: CASSRVTATNEKLFF

clone size: .
V gene: TRBV19
J gene: TRBJ2-7
D gene: .
CDR3 DNA: TGTGCCAGTAGAGGAGGAGGGGTAACCTACGAGCAGTACTTC
CDR3 protein: CASRGGGVTYEQYF

clone size: .
V gene: TRBV5-1
J gene: TRBJ1-1
D gene: .
CDR3 DNA: TGCGCCAGCAGCTTGACCTCAGGTGGGGGGACTTCGGGCACTGAAGCTTTCTTT
CDR3 protein: CASSLTSGGGTSGTEAFF

clone size: .
V gene: TRBV9
J gene: TRBJ1-2
D gene: TRBD1
CDR3 DNA: TGTGCCAGCAGCGTACAGGGACAGAATGGCTACACCTTC
CDR3 protein: CASSVQGQNGYTF

clone size: .
V gene: TRBV4-2
J gene: TRBJ2-1
D gene: TRBD2
CDR3 DNA: TGTGCCAGCAGCCAAGTAGCGGGAGCTCTCTACAATGAGCAGTTCTTC
CDR3 protein: CASSQVAGALYNEQFF

clone size: .
V gene: TRBV7-6
J gene: TRBJ2-5
D gene: .
CDR3 DNA: TGTGCCAGCAGCTCGGGAGTAGCCCAGAAGACCCAGTACTTC
CDR3 protein: CASSSGVAQKTQYF